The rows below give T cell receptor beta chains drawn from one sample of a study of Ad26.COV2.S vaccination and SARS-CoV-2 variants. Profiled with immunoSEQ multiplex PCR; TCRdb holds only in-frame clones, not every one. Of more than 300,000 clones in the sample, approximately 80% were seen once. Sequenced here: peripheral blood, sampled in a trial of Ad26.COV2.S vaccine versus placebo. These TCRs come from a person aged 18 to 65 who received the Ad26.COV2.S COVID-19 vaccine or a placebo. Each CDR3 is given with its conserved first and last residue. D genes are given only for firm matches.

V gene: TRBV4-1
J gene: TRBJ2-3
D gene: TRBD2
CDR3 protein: CASSQGLAVYTDTQYF

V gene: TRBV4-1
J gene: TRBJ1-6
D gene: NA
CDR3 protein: CASSQYGSNNSPLHF

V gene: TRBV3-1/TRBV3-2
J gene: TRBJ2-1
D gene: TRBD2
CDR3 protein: CASSQGTSHPSYNEQFF

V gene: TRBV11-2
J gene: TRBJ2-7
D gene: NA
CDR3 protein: CASSPGGIYEQYF

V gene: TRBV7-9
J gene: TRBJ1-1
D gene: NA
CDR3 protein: CASSFGGDTEAFF

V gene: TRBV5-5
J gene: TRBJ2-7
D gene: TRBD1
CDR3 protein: CASSNPGQGTYEQYF

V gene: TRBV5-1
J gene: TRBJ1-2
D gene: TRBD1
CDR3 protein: CASTSPGGYGYTF

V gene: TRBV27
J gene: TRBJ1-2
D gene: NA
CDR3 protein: CASSVTQGRIGYTF

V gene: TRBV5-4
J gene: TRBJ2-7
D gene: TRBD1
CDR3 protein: CASSLGQGGEQYF

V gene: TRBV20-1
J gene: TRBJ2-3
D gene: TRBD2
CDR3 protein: CSASATSGGQGTDTQYF

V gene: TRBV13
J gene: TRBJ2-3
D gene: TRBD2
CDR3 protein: CASSSGLARTDTQYF

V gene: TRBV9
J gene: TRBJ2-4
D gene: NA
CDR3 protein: CASSPHDRKNIQYF

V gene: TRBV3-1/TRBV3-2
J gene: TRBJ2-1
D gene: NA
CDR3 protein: CASSQDRVQRSYNEQFF

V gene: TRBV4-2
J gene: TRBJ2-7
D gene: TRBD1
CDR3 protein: CASSHGPGQAHPSYEQYF

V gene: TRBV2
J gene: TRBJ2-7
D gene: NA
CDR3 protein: CADRGGKASSYEQYF

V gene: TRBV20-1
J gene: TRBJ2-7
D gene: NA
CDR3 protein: CSPGTSLEQYF

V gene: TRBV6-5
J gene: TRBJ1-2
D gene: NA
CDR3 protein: CASKSSDSYGYTF

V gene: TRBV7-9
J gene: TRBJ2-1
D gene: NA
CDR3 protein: CASSLRTPRITYNEQFF

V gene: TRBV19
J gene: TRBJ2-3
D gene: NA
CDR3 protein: CASSIVGGADTQYF

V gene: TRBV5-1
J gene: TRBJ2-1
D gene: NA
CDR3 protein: CASKEGGPHNEQFF

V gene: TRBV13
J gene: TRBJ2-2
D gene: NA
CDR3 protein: CASIGRTGELFF

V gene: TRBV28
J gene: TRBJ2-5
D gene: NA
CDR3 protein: CASSFLTGPEGTQYF

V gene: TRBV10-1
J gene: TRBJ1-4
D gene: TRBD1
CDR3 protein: CASSESTGRKTTNEKLFF

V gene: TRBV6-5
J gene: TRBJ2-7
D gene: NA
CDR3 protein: CASERTGDAYEQYF

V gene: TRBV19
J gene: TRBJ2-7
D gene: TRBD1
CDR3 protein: CASSIGQGEYEQYF

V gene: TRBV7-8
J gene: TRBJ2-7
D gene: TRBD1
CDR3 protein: CASSLGVLTGASYEQYF

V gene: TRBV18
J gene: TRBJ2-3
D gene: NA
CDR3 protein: CASSPRGVQTDTQYF

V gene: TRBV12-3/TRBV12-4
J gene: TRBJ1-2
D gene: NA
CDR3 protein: CASSLDRVDGYTF

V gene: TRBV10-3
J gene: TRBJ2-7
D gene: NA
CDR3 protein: CAISESGNFYEQYF

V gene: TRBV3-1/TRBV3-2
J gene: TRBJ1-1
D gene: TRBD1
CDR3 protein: CASARDRVYF

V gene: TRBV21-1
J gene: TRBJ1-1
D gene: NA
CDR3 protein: CASPEIDGAVDNTEAFF

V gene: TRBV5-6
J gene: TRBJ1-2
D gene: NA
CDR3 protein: CASSSFTNGGSVKGYTF